Described below is a single TCR beta chain sequence and its context. Its recognized antigen is unknown. Base qualities are missing; no much larger clone stands one base away. The immunoSEQ Assay, a bias-controlled multiplex PCR, was used to amplify TCRbeta CDR3 regions from genomic DNA. The paper's data handling went like this. The number of nucleated cells in each sample was estimated by amplification of reference gene primers within the assay. To quantify the absolute abundance of each unique TCRbeta CDR3 rearrangement, sequence reads were collapsed and filtered. Productive Simpson clonality was computed per sample as the square root of Simpson's diversity index over productive rearrangements. The source is immuneACCESS, and TCRdb retained only in-frame sequences with V and J called. Part of the clones is not carried over; for the studies checked, unresolved V genes explain less than half of this, and the remainder is unexplained. Clone size and V and J calls were adopted from that table, with D and trimming inferred from the DNA. The sample data list 400,000 to 500,000 clones, and 88% of these were observed just once. Of the sample, approximately 2% falls within the top ten clones.

The data stem from a study of blood T cell repertoires in COVID-19 (TCRdb year 2020). Regarding the study in general: The collaborator samples originated in the United States, Italy and Spain and spanned the acute and convalescent phases of COVID-19. The prospective study material was composed of cDNA or gDNA derived from T cells, B-cell-depleted T cells, or PBMCs. Deeply sampled blood TCRbeta repertoires from subjects exposed to, actively infected with, or recovered from COVID-19 were included in the dataset. The repertoires were released in a freely available public database intended as a resource for research on the immune response to SARS-CoV-2. The samples were drawn from the first 160 participants of the ongoing ImmuneRACE study and from 950 to 1,500 subjects provided by 6 global collaborators. A de-identified subject ID, COVID-19 status, age in years and sex were almost always included in the sample metadata. Where HLA class I and class II types were available, the types were taken from metadata supplied by the sample provider, not from assay-based typing.

The CDR3 holds 13 amino acids from the cysteine to the phenylalanine. Just CDR3 DNA is preserved here, 39 bases in frame from base 1. The V end loses 3 bases and the J end loses 6 bases, and a stretch of 11 bases separates them. On the study overall, not on this receptor specifically: How much clinical and demographic metadata was included differed by source and by participant, and the metadata was provided uncurated.

Enrolling through a virtual design, the prospective study's participants ranged in age from roughly 18 to 90 years and lived across about two dozen United States geographic areas. Cohort assignment in the prospective study relied on participant-reported clinical history from a screening survey and a study questionnaire. Recovered participants in ImmuneRACE Cohort 3 were defined as having two consecutive negative NP/OP PCR tests, clearance from a healthcare professional, or resolution of symptoms. In the prospective study, mobile phlebotomists collected whole blood, serum and a nasopharyngeal or oropharyngeal swab from each participant. Over an approximately two-month period, participants in the prospective study had the option of providing additional blood draws and questionnaires. Blood samples from the prospective study were shipped frozen or at room temperature prior to DNA extraction.

The rearrangement joined TRBV12-3 or TRBV12-4 to TRBJ1-1, with the D gene not clear enough to name. The TCR comes from a woman aged 40 to 50 who had recovered from COVID-19. The sequenced sample consisted of PBMCs or T cells enriched from blood (not recorded which). The sequenced DNA is TGTGCCAGCAGTTTTGCCGGGCGGGCTGAAGCTTTCTTT. Its protein is CASSFAGRAEAFF.